These T cell receptor beta chains were read from a single sample in a study of response to subunit inactivated influenza vaccine. TCRdb reprocessed the RT-PCR reads via MiXCR and lists one record per CDR3 protein. Of hundreds of thousands of distinct CDR3 sequences in the sample, approximately 17% are singletons; the top ten hold about a tenth. The material sequenced was PBMCs from blood, taken roughly 5 days after vaccination. The receptor set was obtained from a man aged 50 to 59 who received an inactivated influenza vaccine. Each CDR3 is given with its conserved first and last residue. Where a row states a size, it is once, few, many or the class of an expanded clone; other rows omit it.

size	V	J	CDR3
few	TRBV5-5	TRBJ2-2	CASSLLPRLAGELFF
NA	TRBV25-1	TRBJ2-5	CASSEAGVGETQYF
NA	TRBV24-1	TRBJ2-5	CATSDGASKGEETQYF
many	TRBV20-1	TRBJ2-1	CSARNWHGEQFF
NA	TRBV27	TRBJ2-7	CASSLGSGDVTYEQYF
NA	TRBV11-2	TRBJ2-1	CASSLEPGQGYNEQFF
NA	TRBV6-1	TRBJ2-7	CASSGPISPGTGPEQYF
NA	TRBV7-2	TRBJ2-1	CASSLYGLAAPGFF
few	TRBV20-1	TRBJ2-1	CSARGLLNPSGNNEQFF
NA	TRBV5-5	TRBJ1-3	CASSLPGQAYF
few	TRBV15	TRBJ2-1	CATSSSGRGFF
NA	TRBV7-8	TRBJ2-3	CASSLTSGGFPDTDTQYF
NA	TRBV12-3/TRBV12-4	TRBJ2-3	CASHKRGGRHDSQDTQYF
few	TRBV7-9	TRBJ2-7	CASSPGTPGPDEQYF
NA	TRBV4-2	TRBJ1-3	CASSQRGGGGNTIYF
NA	TRBV27	TRBJ2-7	CASSHRDSSYEQYF
NA	TRBV6-2/TRBV6-3	TRBJ2-7	CASRTPRGLNSYEQYF